These 18 T cell receptor beta chains came from one sample sequenced in a study of T-cell reconstitution after alpha-beta-depleted transplantation in children. Preparing the TCRbeta library involved the use of unique molecular identifiers. A single record per CDR3 protein comes from TCRdb applying MiXCR to the PCR reads. Of approximately 97,000 distinct CDR3 sequences listed, 4.5% to 7.5% are singletons. The source was PBMCs, mostly from graft donor cells, collected 60 days after TCRalphabeta/CD19-depleted stem cell transplant. The receptor set was obtained from a female patient aged 2-9 years who had a stem cell transplant for Fanconi anemia, so the T cells may come from the graft donor.

This clonotype was observed many times. The V gene is TRBV15, the J gene TRBJ2-3; D unclear. Per the germline V gene, CDR1 is LNHNV and CDR2 is YYDKDF (reference sequence). V dropped 3 bases and J dropped 0 bases, with 10 bases sitting between them. This CDR3 is built from 15 residues. DNA for the CDR3: TGTGCCACCAGCAGGGCCGGTGAAAGCACAGATACGCAGTATTTT. This translates into CATSRAGESTDTQYF.

This clonotype turned up a few times. The V gene is TRBV12-3 or TRBV12-4, the J gene TRBJ1-5; unclear D gene. The CDR3 extends over 14 amino acids. V was shortened by 5 bases and J by 4 bases, with 12 bases between the two germline ends. CDR3 sequence: CASSAGRLNQPQHF. CDR3 coding DNA: TGTGCCAGCAGTGCAGGAAGGCTAAATCAGCCCCAGCATTTT.

This clonotype has a count of ten or more. This chain joins TRBV11-2 and TRBJ2-5, with D hard to call. V was pared by 2 bases and J by 7 bases, with 11 bases between. This CDR3 is built from 13 residues. The germline V gene has CDR1 SGHAT and CDR2 FQNNGV. CDR3 loop: CASSLSTVGTQYF. CDR3 in DNA: TGTGCCAGCAGCTTAAGTACAGTAGGGACCCAGTACTTC.

V gene TRBV28 combines with J gene TRBJ1-1; possible D gene TRBD1, 6 bases. The V gene lost 2 bases and the J gene lost 0 bases, with 13 bases spanning the gap. CDR3 length: 16 amino acids. Germline values: CDR1 MDHEN, CDR2 SYDVKM. CDR3 bases: TGTGCCAGCAGTTTAGGGATCAGGGGACTGAACACTGAAGCTTTCTTT. Translated: CASSLGIRGLNTEAFF.

The chain combines TRBV27 with TRBJ2-3; 11 nucleotides align to TRBD2. The CDR3 sequence is 18 residues long. V shed 1 base and J 5 bases; nucleotides not matched to a gene: 11. The V gene's germline CDR1 is MNHEY and CDR2 SMNVEV (reference sequence). The CDR3 loop is CASSLFQFSGGGKDTQYF. In DNA, the CDR3 is TGTGCCAGCAGTTTATTTCAATTTAGCGGGGGGGGTAAAGATACGCAGTATTTT.

This clonotype came up a few times. The gene calls are TRBV18 and TRBJ2-7; D gene uncertain. Trimming pared 6 bases from V and 7 bases from J, leaving 7 bases between. The CDR3 extends over 10 amino acids. The germline V gene has CDR1 KGHSH and CDR2 LQKENI. The DNA for the CDR3 is TGTGCCAGCTCTGCGTGGGAGCAGTACTTC. This encodes CASSAWEQYF.

This clonotype was observed a handful of times. The chain joins TRBV20-1 to TRBJ2-7; 12 bases fit TRBD1. Trimming at V came to 4 bases and at J to 4 bases, leaving 11 bases not matched to a gene. This CDR3 is built from 16 residues. Per the germline V gene, CDR1 is DFQATT and CDR2 is SNEGSKA (reference sequence). CDR3 sequence (DNA): TGCAGTGCTACAACCGGGACAGGGGGCAGTTTGTACGAGCAGTACTTC. Translation: CSATTGTGGSLYEQYF.

This clonotype was detected many times. The chain employs TRBV6-1 and TRBJ2-7, with 12 bases that match TRBD2. The J segment lost 2 bases and the V segment lost 5 bases, leaving 1 base of the junction unmatched. This CDR3 has 14 residues. The germline V gene encodes CDR1 MNHNS and CDR2 SASEGT. The CDR3 DNA is TGTGCCAGCAGTCGACTAGCGGGAGCCTACGAGCAGTACTTC. Translating it yields CASSRLAGAYEQYF.

This clonotype has a count of ten or more. The chain uses TRBV20-1 and TRBJ1-4; D perhaps matches TRBD1 (6 bases). There are 13 residues in the CDR3. CDR1 is DFQATT and CDR2 is SNEGSKA in the germline V gene (reference sequence). V gave up 6 bases and J gave up 4 bases, with 12 bases separating them. CDR3 loop: CSATGLINEKLFF. In DNA form, the CDR3 reads TGCAGTGCCACAGGGTTAATTAATGAAAAACTGTTTTTT.

This clonotype was seen a handful of times. The chain carries TRBV6-5 and TRBJ1-2; D remains unclear. V was clipped by 0 bases and J by 0 bases, with 11 bases between them. CDR1 and CDR2 from the germline V gene are MNHEY and SVGAGI. The CDR3 is 16 amino acids. This chain's CDR3 is CASSYSFLGTNYGYTF. For the CDR3, the DNA is TGTGCCAGCAGTTACTCGTTCTTGGGGACTAACTATGGCTACACCTTC.

Comments on this clonotype: A much bigger clone sits one base away, suggesting this may be a read error. The V call is TRBV29-1, the J call TRBJ1-1, with D unclear. Germline V lookup: CDR1 SQVTM, CDR2 ANQGSEA. V gave up 4 bases and J gave up 4 bases, with 13 bases separating them. The CDR3 length is 13 residues. The CDR3 region is CSVGEAGSTEAFF. As DNA, the CDR3 is TGCAGCGTTGGAGAGGCTGGGAGCACTGAAGCTTTCTTT.

At least ten counts were recorded for this clonotype. The CDR3: CASSPATGGNQPQHF. CDR3 nucleotide sequence: TGTGCCAGCAGTCCGGCGACAGGGGGCAATCAGCCCCAGCATTTT. V gene TRBV28 combines with J gene TRBJ1-5, with 8 bases matching TRBD1. Germline lookup yields CDR1 MDHEN and CDR2 SYDVKM. The CDR3 is made up of 15 amino acids. V dropped 5 bases and J dropped 2; count of bases not matched to a gene: 5.

A few counts support this clonotype. The chain is built from TRBV21-1 and TRBJ2-2; the DNA was not compared with TRBD2, the D call given in the table. TRBV21-1 is an annotated pseudogene. This CDR3 contains 16 residues. This chain's CDR3 is CASSKVRRLNTGELFF. For the CDR3, the DNA is TGTGCCAGCAGCAAAGTAAGGAGGCTGAACACCGGGGAGCTGTTTTTT.

This clonotype was seen ten or more times. The rearrangement joins TRBV7-2 to TRBJ2-1; 10 positions agree with TRBD2. V shed 1 base, J shed 6 bases, and the junction held 6 bases outside the gene matches. The germline gives CDR1 SGHTA, CDR2 FQGNSA. CDR3 length equals 16 residues. CDR3 sequence reads: CASSLVQLAGFNEQFF. CDR3 sequence (DNA): TGTGCCAGCAGCTTAGTACAACTAGCGGGGTTCAATGAGCAGTTCTTC.

This rearrangement joins TRBV23-1 to TRBJ2-1, with no clear D. TRBV23-1 is sorted into the ORF group, with uncertain function. The CDR3 loop spans 16 amino acids. V lost 5 bases and J lost 3, with 17 bases in between. CDR3 region: CASSFGPSGRYNEQFF. The CDR3 nucleotides are TGCGCCAGCAGTTTCGGACCGTCTGGGCGCTACAATGAGCAGTTCTTC.

This clonotype came up many times. The chain is built from TRBV12-3 or TRBV12-4 and TRBJ2-2; 11 nucleotides line up with TRBD1. Trimming took 4 bases from V and 6 from J; bases not matched to a gene: 4. This CDR3 is built from 15 residues. CDR3 protein: CASSWDRGGAGELFF. In DNA form, the CDR3 reads TGTGCCAGCAGTTGGGACAGGGGGGGAGCCGGGGAGCTGTTTTTT.

This clonotype was detected only a few times. The gene calls are TRBV12-3 or TRBV12-4 and TRBJ1-5, with D possibly TRBD1 on 5 matching bases. V was shortened by 6 bases and J by 6 bases, with 12 bases between the two germline ends. This CDR3 contains 13 residues. DNA for the CDR3: TGTGCCAGCAGCAGGACAACCCTTCAGCCCCAGCATTTT. As protein: CASSRTTLQPQHF.

This clonotype was found many times. V usage is TRBV25-1 and J usage is TRBJ2-7; no clear D. The V end was cut by 3 bases, the J end by 2 bases, with 5 bases between. From germline, CDR1 is MGHDK and CDR2 SYGVNS. The CDR3 totals 12 residues. CDR3 region: CASSDGTYEQYF. The DNA for the CDR3 is TGTGCCAGCAGTGATGGGACCTACGAGCAGTACTTC.